Shown below are 20 T cell receptor beta chains from a single sample sequenced in a study of CD8 T cells in ankylosing spondylitis. TCRdb re-derived calls from the 5' RACE reads in MiXCR, one entry per CDR3 protein. The table has 250,000 or so distinct CDR3 sequences, roughly a tenth seen once. Material: blood, either unsorted or a sorted T cell fraction (not recorded which). Receptor source: a male donor with ankylosing spondylitis or in good health (not recorded which).

Concerning this clonotype itself: A clone one base away is much larger, so this may be a read error. The chain couples TRBV6-5 to TRBJ2-7, with TRBD1 matching 7 bases. The CDR3 contains 15 residues. Germline loops: CDR1 MNHEY, CDR2 SVGAGI. The CDR3 coding sequence is TGTACCAGCAGTTACTCGAGACAGGGTGGCAGCGAGCAGTACTTC. The encoded protein is CTSSYSRQGGSEQYF.

This clonotype was recorded a few times. A much larger clone lies one base from this, so it may be a read error. The chain uses TRBV24-1 and TRBJ1-1; D not certain. Germline-derived CDR1 and CDR2 are KGHDR and SFDVKD. V was clipped by 2 bases and J by 2 bases, with 8 bases between them. The CDR3 has 14 amino acids. CDR3 sequence reads: CATSDYAGNTEAFF. The CDR3, as DNA: TGTGCCACCAGTGATTACGCAGGCAACACTGAAGCTTTCTTT.

This clonotype was seen many times. The J gene is TRBJ2-5, the V gene TRBV25-1; either TRBD1 or TRBD2 may supply D (5 bases each). This CDR3 is 12 amino acids long. V was shortened by 1 base and J by 7 bases, with 7 bases between the two germline ends. Germline V gene data show CDR1 as MGHDK and CDR2 as SYGVNS. CDR3 protein: CASSESRGTQYF. The DNA for the CDR3 is TGTGCCAGCAGTGAATCGAGGGGGACCCAGTACTTC.

This clonotype was counted many times. V is TRBV6-5 and J is TRBJ1-1, with D perhaps TRBD1 (6 bases). The V end lost 3 bases, the J end lost 7 bases, and 12 bases lay between the germline ends. This CDR3 has 13 residues. Germline-derived CDR1 and CDR2 are MNHEY and SVGAGI. For the CDR3, the DNA is TGTGCCAGCAGTTATGGGGGGCACATTGAAGCTTTCTTT. This gives the protein CASSYGGHIEAFF.

This clonotype was counted at least ten times. J is TRBJ2-7 and V is TRBV20-1; 8 positions match TRBD2. V shed 2 bases and J 3 bases; nucleotides not matched to a gene: 3. CDR3 length equals 13 residues. Germline V gene data show CDR1 as DFQATT and CDR2 as SNEGSKA (reference sequence). CDR3 residues: CSARHGTSYEQYF. The CDR3 coding sequence is TGCAGTGCTAGACACGGGACTAGCTACGAGCAGTACTTC.

The chain joins TRBV30 to TRBJ1-1; D is ambiguous. V lost 2 bases and J lost 11, with 18 bases in between. There are 13 residues in the CDR3. From germline, CDR1 is GTSNPN and CDR2 SVGIG (reference sequence). CDR3 sequence (DNA): TGTGCCTGGAGTCAGGCAAATCGGTTACCGGCTTTCTTT. Translated, it gives CAWSQANRLPAFF.

In its sample, this clonotype was seen many times. The chain recombines TRBV14 with TRBJ1-1; TRBD1 agrees at 9 bases. With V trimmed by 3 bases and J by 3 bases, 2 bases remained unmatched. CDR1 is SGHDN, CDR2 FVKESK, per germline. This CDR3 comprises 14 residues. CDR3 protein: CASSQGQGYTEAFF. The CDR3 DNA follows: TGTGCCAGCAGCCAGGGACAGGGTTACACTGAAGCTTTCTTT.

This clonotype was seen repeatedly, ten times or more. The chain couples TRBV10-3 to TRBJ2-1; a weak D match, TRBD1 (6 bases). V lost 7 bases and J 2 bases, leaving 18 bases between the germline ends. CDR3 size: 16 residues. Germline V lookup: CDR1 ENHRY, CDR2 SYGVKD. CDR3 sequence reads: CAIKEEGQRTYNEQFF. The CDR3 nucleotides are TGTGCCATCAAGGAAGAAGGACAGCGAACCTACAATGAGCAGTTCTTC.

This clonotype was detected ten times or more. This chain joins TRBV9 and TRBJ2-2, with 7 bases fitting TRBD1. The germline CDR1 and CDR2 sequences are SGDLS and YYNGEE. The ends lost 1 base at V and 4 bases at J; junction bases unmatched: 7. The CDR3 length is 16 residues. Here the CDR3 DNA reads TGTGCCAGCAGCGTACTAAGGGGGCCGGCCACCGGGGAGCTGTTTTTT. This encodes CASSVLRGPATGELFF.

This clonotype was counted between two and nine times. This chain links TRBV25-1 with TRBJ2-2; 8 bases are shared with TRBD1. The CDR3 extends over 14 amino acids. Germline trimming cut 6 bases from V and 5 bases from J; bases unmatched to any gene: 5. The germline gives CDR1 MGHDK, CDR2 SYGVNS. CDR3 protein: CASRATGGTGELFF. The CDR3 nucleotides read TGTGCCAGCAGAGCTACAGGGGGGACCGGGGAGCTGTTTTTT.

Many counts were recorded for this clonotype. The CDR3 loop is CASSYSAPLQYHNSPLHF. CDR3 sequence (DNA): TGTGCCAGCAGTTACTCCGCCCCATTACAGTACCATAATTCACCCCTCCACTTT. The V and J genes are TRBV6-5 and TRBJ1-6; D gene unclear. Trimming took 0 bases from V and 5 from J, leaving 17 bases between them. CDR3 length: 18 amino acids. Per the germline V gene, CDR1 is MNHEY and CDR2 is SVGAGI.

V gene TRBV12-3 or TRBV12-4 combines with J gene TRBJ2-2; 7 bases are a match to TRBD1. Trimming cost V 5 bases and J 7 bases; bases outside gene matches: 7. This CDR3 is built from 14 residues. Here the CDR3 reads CASSTGAAFGELFF. CDR3 bases: TGTGCCAGCAGTACAGGGGCCGCGTTCGGGGAGCTGTTTTTT.

Concerning this clonotype itself: Possible read error: a much larger clone is one base away. V usage is TRBV30 and J usage is TRBJ1-6, with a tentative D call TRBD1 (5 bases). This CDR3 comprises 13 residues. Per the germline V gene, CDR1 is GTSNPN and CDR2 is SVGIG (reference sequence). With 5 bases removed from V and 7 bases from J, the gap between germline ends came to 12 bases. CDR3 coding DNA: TGTGCCTGGGACAGTATGTTAAATTCACCCCTCCACTTT. Amino acids: CAWDSMLNSPLHF.

This clonotype was found many times. The chain has TRBV7-2 and TRBJ2-1; D unresolved. The CDR3 is 14 residues long. V was clipped by 4 bases and J by 2 bases, with 9 bases between them. In germline, CDR1 is SGHTA, CDR2 FQGNSA. CDR3 protein: CASSSRLPYNEQFF. The CDR3 DNA reads TGTGCCAGCAGCTCAAGGTTGCCCTACAATGAGCAGTTCTTC.

The J gene is TRBJ1-4, the V gene TRBV11-2; D is perhaps TRBD1 (6 bases). The germline V gene has CDR1 SGHAT and CDR2 FQNNGV. V was clipped by 5 bases and J by 0 bases, with 10 bases between them. This CDR3 has 15 amino acids. CDR3 nucleotides: TGTGCCAGCAGCCCAGGGGAGGCAACTAATGAAAAACTGTTTTTT. It yields the protein CASSPGEATNEKLFF.

This clonotype was seen ten or more times. V and J are TRBV20-1 and TRBJ1-5, with TRBD1 identical over 8 bases. The V and J ends lost 2 bases and 3 bases, in that order; junction bases with no gene match: 9. This CDR3 spans 16 amino acids. In germline, CDR1 is DFQATT, CDR2 SNEGSKA (reference sequence). DNA for the CDR3: TGCAGTGCTAGATCCCGGGACAGGCGGGACAATCAGCCCCAGCATTTT. Its translation: CSARSRDRRDNQPQHF.

At least ten counts were recorded for this clonotype. The chain combines TRBV5-1 with TRBJ2-1, with 7 bases that match TRBD2. Per the germline V gene, CDR1 is SGHRS and CDR2 is YFSETQ. The trim removed 0 bases at V and 0 bases at J, leaving 9 bases unmatched. The CDR3 length is 18 residues. CDR3 amino acids: CASSLEASGLSSYNEQFF. CDR3 DNA sequence: TGCGCCAGCAGCTTGGAGGCTAGCGGCTTAAGCTCCTACAATGAGCAGTTCTTC.

This chain connects TRBV4-1 to TRBJ1-5; no clear D. The V end was cut by 0 bases, the J end by 7 bases, with 10 bases between. This CDR3 has 14 amino acids. Germline assignment: CDR1 MGHRA and CDR2 YSYEKL. The CDR3 DNA reads as TGCGCCAGCAGCCAAGATGGGGTTGGCCAGCCCCAGCATTTT. It encodes CASSQDGVGQPQHF.

The table lists this clonotype with many counts. The chain couples TRBV5-1 to TRBJ1-4, with 9 bases identical to TRBD1. The CDR3 length is 15 residues. CDR1 and CDR2 from the germline V gene are SGHRS and YFSETQ. Trimming cost V 4 bases and J 3 bases; bases outside gene matches: 4. CDR3 sequence (DNA): TGCGCCAGCAGCACCGGACAGGGGCCTAATGAAAAACTGTTTTTT. Protein: CASSTGQGPNEKLFF.

This clonotype was found many times. The chain combines TRBV5-1 with TRBJ2-2, with D unresolved. Germline-derived CDR1 and CDR2 are SGHRS and YFSETQ. V gave up 3 bases and J gave up 3 bases, with 15 bases separating them. The CDR3 loop spans 16 amino acids. The CDR3 protein is CASSSSAGYDTGELFF. The DNA of the CDR3 is TGCGCCAGCAGCTCCTCGGCTGGGTATGACACCGGGGAGCTGTTTTTT.